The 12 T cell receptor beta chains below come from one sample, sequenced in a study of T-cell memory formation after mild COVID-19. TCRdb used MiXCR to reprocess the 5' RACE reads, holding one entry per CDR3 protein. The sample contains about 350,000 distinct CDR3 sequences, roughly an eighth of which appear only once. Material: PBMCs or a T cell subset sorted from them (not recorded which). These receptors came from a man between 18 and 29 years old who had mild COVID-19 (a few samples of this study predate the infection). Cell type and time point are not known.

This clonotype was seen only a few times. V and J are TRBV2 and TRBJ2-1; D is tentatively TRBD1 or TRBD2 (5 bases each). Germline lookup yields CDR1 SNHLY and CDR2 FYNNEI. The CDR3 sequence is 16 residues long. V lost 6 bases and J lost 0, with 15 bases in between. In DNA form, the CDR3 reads TGTGCCAGCAGGCCCCCGGGGCTACTCTCCTACAATGAGCAGTTCTTC. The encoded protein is CASRPPGLLSYNEQFF.

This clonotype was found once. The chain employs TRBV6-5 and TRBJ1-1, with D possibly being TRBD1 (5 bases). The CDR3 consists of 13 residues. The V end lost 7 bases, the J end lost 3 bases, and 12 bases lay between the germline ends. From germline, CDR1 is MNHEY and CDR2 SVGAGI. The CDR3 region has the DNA TGTGCCAGCAAACTTCCAGGGTACACTGAAGCTTTCTTT. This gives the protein CASKLPGYTEAFF.

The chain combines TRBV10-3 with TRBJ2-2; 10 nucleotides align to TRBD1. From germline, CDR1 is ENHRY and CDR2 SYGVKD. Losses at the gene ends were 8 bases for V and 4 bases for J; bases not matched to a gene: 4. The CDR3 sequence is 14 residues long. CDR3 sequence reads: CAIGTGASTGELFF. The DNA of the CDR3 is TGTGCCATCGGGACAGGGGCCTCCACCGGGGAGCTGTTTTTT.

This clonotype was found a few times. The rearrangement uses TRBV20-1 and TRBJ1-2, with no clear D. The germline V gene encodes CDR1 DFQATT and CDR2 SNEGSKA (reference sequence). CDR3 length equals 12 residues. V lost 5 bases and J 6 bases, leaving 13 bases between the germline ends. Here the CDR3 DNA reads TGCAGTGCTTCCCGGGGAATGGATGGCTACACCTTC. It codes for CSASRGMDGYTF.

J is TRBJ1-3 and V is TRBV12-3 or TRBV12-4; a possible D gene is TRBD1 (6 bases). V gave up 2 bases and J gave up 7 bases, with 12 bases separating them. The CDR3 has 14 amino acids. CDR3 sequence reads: CASSLRGGLNTIYF. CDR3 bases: TGTGCCAGCAGTTTAAGAGGGGGACTGAACACCATATATTTT.

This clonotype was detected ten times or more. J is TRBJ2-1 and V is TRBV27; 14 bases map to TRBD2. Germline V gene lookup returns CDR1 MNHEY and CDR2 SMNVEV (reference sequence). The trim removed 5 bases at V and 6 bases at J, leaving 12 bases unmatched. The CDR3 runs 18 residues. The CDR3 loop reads CASSTSRLAGGRSNEQFF. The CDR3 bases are TGTGCCAGCAGTACCTCGAGACTAGCGGGGGGGCGAAGCAATGAGCAGTTCTTC.

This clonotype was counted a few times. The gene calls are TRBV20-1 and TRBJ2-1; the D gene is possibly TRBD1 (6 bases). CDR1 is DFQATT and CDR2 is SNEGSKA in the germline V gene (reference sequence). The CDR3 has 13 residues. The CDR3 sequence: CTALGALYNEQFF. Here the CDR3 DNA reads TGCACCGCGCTGGGGGCCCTATACAATGAGCAGTTCTTC.

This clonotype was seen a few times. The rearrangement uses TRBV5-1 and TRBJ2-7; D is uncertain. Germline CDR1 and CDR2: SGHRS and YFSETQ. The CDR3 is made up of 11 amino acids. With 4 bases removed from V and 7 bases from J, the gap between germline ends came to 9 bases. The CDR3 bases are TGCGCCAGCAGCAATGGAAGAGAGCAGTACGTC. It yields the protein CASSNGREQYV.

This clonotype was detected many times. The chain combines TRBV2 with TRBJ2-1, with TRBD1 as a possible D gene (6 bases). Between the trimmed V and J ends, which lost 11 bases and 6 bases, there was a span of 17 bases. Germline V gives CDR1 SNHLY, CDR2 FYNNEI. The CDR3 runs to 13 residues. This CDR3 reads CAGKQGGLNEQFF. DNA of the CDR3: TGTGCCGGCAAACAGGGTGGGCTCAATGAGCAGTTCTTC.

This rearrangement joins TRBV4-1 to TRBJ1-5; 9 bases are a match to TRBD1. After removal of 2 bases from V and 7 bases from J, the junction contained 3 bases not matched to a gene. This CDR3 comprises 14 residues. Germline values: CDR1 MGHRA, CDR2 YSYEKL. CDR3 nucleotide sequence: TGCGCCAGCAGCCAAAGGACAGGGGACCAGCCCCAGCATTTT. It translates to CASSQRTGDQPQHF.

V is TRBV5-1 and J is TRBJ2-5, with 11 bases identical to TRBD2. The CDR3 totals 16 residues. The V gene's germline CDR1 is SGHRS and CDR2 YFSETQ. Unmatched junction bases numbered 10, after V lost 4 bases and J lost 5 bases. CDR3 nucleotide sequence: TGCGCCAGCAGCCTCGGGACTAGCGGAGGGGTGGAGACCCAGTACTTC. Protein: CASSLGTSGGVETQYF. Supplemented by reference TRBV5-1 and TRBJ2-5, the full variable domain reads KAGVTQTPRYLIKTRGQQVTLSCSPISGHRSVSWYQQTPGQGLQFLFEYFSETQRNKGNFPGRFSGRQFSNSRSEMNVSTLELGDSALYLCASSLGTSGGVETQYFGPGTRLLVL.

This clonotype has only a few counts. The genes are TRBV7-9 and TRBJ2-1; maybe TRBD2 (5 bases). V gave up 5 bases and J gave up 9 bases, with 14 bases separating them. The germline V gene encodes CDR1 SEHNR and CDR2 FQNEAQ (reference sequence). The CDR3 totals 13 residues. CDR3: CASSLDSVGEQFF. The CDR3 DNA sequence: TGTGCCAGCAGCCTGGACTCCGTAGGTGAGCAGTTCTTC.